The T cell receptor beta chain under discussion was sequenced for a study of monozygotic twins with inflammatory bowel disease. Study-level results: Diversity of TCRbeta measured by inverse Simpson was lower in IBD patients than in healthy co-twins.

About this clonotype: Its antigen is not known.

Whole blood that had not undergone T cell sorting provided the isolated total RNA. Eight separate reactions per sample yielded the cDNA. TCRdb processed the 5' RACE reads again and assigns one entry to each CDR3 protein, with no DNA. Its table records about 160,000 distinct CDR3 sequences. Looked up from germline, CDR1 is WSHSY and CDR2 is SAAADI. The CDR3 loop spans 14 amino acids. The receptor was isolated from a human donor with ulcerative colitis or Crohn's disease, or a healthy co-twin of an affected twin (not recorded which). The sequenced sample was blood. V and J are TRBV10-2 and TRBJ2-7; TCRdb's assignment of TRBD1 cannot be checked, as there is no DNA. CDR3: CASSESGQGSEQYF.